This T cell receptor (beta chain) was documented in a study of blood T cells in healthy people across ages. Study outcomes and limitations: Changes seen in expanded clonotypes were possibly confounded by donor CMV status left unknown.

For the second PCR, which ran for 7 to 11 cycles, a sample-barcoded 5' primer and a J-beta primer mix were used. The authors tagged each cDNA molecule using a template-switch adaptor with 12 random nucleotides. TCRdb re-called the 5' RACE reads with MiXCR, one entry per CDR3 protein. The table has about 1.5 million distinct CDR3 sequences, 40% to 50% seen once. The CDR3 consists of 13 residues. Germline loops: CDR1 SNHLY, CDR2 FYNNEI. This clonotype was seen more than once but under ten times. Its target is not known. The chain couples TRBV2 to TRBJ2-4, with D maybe TRBD1 (6 bases). TRBJ2-7 matches the DNA end more closely, so the J call is doubtful. Sequenced material: blood. The TCR sequence derives from a woman under 30 in good health. This CDR3 reads CASSVSRGDEQYF. CDR3 DNA sequence: TGTGCCAGCAGTGTAAGCAGGGGCGACGAGCAGTACTTC.